This section outlines one TCR beta chain sequence together with its context. Libraries were prepared by immunoSEQ multiplex PCR; TCRdb keeps only in-frame clonotypes and omits some of them. Among around 260,000 clones, more than 85% were seen once, and the ten largest hold around 2%. V lost 5 bases to trimming and J lost 5 bases; unmatched junction nucleotides: 6. CDR3 length: 14 residues. Germline V gene data show CDR1 as LNHDA and CDR2 as SQIVND (reference sequence). The data derive from a study of blood T cell repertoires in COVID-19. The specimen sequenced was peripheral blood. The genes are TRBV19 and TRBJ1-5; the match to TRBD1 covers 7 bases. The clonotype comes from a woman aged 25 to 39 with COVID-19, enrolled during active disease. Here the CDR3 reads CASSPSRGDQPQHF. The CDR3 DNA reads TGTGCCAGTAGTCCTTCCAGGGGGGATCAGCCCCAGCATTTT.